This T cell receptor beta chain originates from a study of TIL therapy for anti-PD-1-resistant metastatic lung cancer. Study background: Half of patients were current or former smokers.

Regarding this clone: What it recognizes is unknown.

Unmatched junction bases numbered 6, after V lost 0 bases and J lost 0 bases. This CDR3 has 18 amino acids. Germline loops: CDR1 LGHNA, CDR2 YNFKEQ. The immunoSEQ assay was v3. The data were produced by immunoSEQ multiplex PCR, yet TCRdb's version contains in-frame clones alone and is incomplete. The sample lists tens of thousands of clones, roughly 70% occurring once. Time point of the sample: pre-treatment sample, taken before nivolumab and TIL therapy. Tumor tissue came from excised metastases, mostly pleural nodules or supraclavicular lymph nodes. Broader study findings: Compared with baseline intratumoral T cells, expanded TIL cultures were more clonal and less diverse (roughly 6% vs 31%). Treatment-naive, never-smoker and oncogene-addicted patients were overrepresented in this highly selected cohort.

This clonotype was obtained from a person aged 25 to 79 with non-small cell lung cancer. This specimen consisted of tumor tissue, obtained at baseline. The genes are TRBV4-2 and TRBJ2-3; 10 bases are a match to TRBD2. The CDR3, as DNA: TGTGCCAGCAGCCAAGATCGACTAGCGGGTTCTAGCACAGATACGCAGTATTTT. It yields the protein CASSQDRLAGSSTDTQYF.